The source of this TCR beta chain is a study of identical twins. MiXCR, run by TCRdb on the 5' RACE reads, gives a single entry per CDR3 protein. The data hold a few hundred thousand distinct CDR3 sequences, with approximately 25% observed a single time. Germline-derived CDR1 and CDR2 are SGHRS and YFSETQ. Trimming at V came to 5 bases and at J to 5 bases, leaving 7 bases not matched to a gene. CDR3 length equals 15 residues. The same specimen was also included in a second study, on T cells expressing NK-cell markers.

This clonotype was sampled from a woman under 30 in good health. The rearrangement joins TRBV5-1 to TRBJ2-5; 12 nucleotides agree with TRBD2. The specimen was CD4+ T cells sorted from blood. The CDR3 loop reads CASRRLAGDAETQYF. The CDR3 DNA reads TGCGCCAGCAGGCGACTAGCGGGAGACGCGGAGACCCAGTACTTC.